The entry below gives a single T cell receptor (beta chain) sequence along with its context. Antigen: not known. MiXCR, run by TCRdb on the reads, gives a single entry per CDR3 protein. The table shows under 850,000 distinct CDR3 sequences, with 35% to 45% occurring only once. These data come from a study of T cell repertoires in cytomegalovirus infection. Looking at the study overall: From public TCR beta signatures came an indication of both CMV infection and matching HLA type. Study outcomes and limitations: The cumulative frequency of public TCR beta families identified carriers of CMV plus the relevant HLA. Ex vivo responses were dominated by HLA-C-restricted CMV-specific TCR beta clonotypes.

Trimming stripped 3 bases from V and 2 bases from J, with 11 bases between. This CDR3 has 14 residues. Germline V CDR1 and CDR2: SEHNR, FQNEAQ (reference sequence). The sequenced sample was PBMCs. This receptor was identified in a human donor in good health (CMV status not recorded). Some clones in this sample may be carry-over from other donors' samples. The V call is TRBV7-9, the J call TRBJ2-7; maybe TRBD2 (6 bases). The CDR3, as DNA: TGTGCCAGCAGCTTGGAGGGTCTTGCCTACGAGCAGTACTTC. It specifies CASSLEGLAYEQYF.